This entry lists 14 T cell receptor beta chains sequenced from one sample in a study of T cells in Graves' hyperthyroidism and ophthalmopathy. Amplification yielded TCR beta CDR3 regions, with RNA transcripts as the source. A first-round RT-PCR of the TCR CDR3 used the HTBI primer set. From the multiplex PCR reads, TCRdb called clonotypes with MiXCR, one entry per CDR3 protein. This table holds about half a million distinct CDR3 sequences, approximately 22% found once. Material for sequencing was blood. These receptors all stem from a woman aged 70-85 years with Graves' ophthalmopathy.

This clonotype was found many times. The chain recombines TRBV12-3 or TRBV12-4 with TRBJ1-2; no clear D gene. The CDR3 sequence is 13 residues long. Trimming took off 9 bases at V and 7 bases at J, with 18 bases between the two ends. For the CDR3, the DNA is TGTGCCAGTAAAAGCGGCATCCGGAGTGGCTACACCTTC. Translation gives CASKSGIRSGYTF.

V gene TRBV5-1 combines with J gene TRBJ2-7; 10 bases map to TRBD1. The CDR3 loop spans 14 amino acids. Germline V CDR1 and CDR2: SGHRS, YFSETQ. Unmatched junction bases numbered 6, after V lost 4 bases and J lost 5 bases. CDR3 in amino acids: CASSAMTGGNEQYF. CDR3 in DNA: TGCGCCAGCAGCGCGATGACAGGGGGCAACGAGCAGTACTTC.

This clonotype was detected only a few times. The chain employs TRBV4-2 and TRBJ2-2; possible D gene TRBD2, 6 bases. The germline V gene has CDR1 LGHNA and CDR2 YNFKEQ. The CDR3 runs 16 residues. Deletions cut 1 base from V and 1 base from J, with 10 bases between. The CDR3 protein is CASSQGSSGNTGELFF. The DNA for the CDR3 is TGTGCCAGCAGCCAAGGAAGTAGCGGGAACACCGGGGAGCTGTTTTTT.

The rearrangement uses TRBV7-2 and TRBJ1-4; D not resolved. There are 14 residues in the CDR3. Germline CDR1 and CDR2: SGHTA and FQGNSA. The V end lost 2 bases, the J end lost 4 bases, and 8 bases lay between the germline ends. CDR3 sequence reads: CASSLHGGNEKLFF. The CDR3 DNA follows: TGTGCCAGCAGCTTACACGGCGGTAATGAAAAACTGTTTTTT. The full variable domain, its missing parts supplied by reference TRBV7-2 and TRBJ1-4, is GAGVSQSPSNKVTEKGKDVELRCDPISGHTALYWYRQSLGQGLEFLIYFQGNSAPDKSGLPSDRFSAERTGGSVSTLTIQRTQQEDSAVYLCASSLHGGNEKLFFGSGTQLSVL.

This clonotype has just one count. The chain's CDR3 is CASRTGSLPDTQYF. The CDR3 DNA follows: TGTGCCAGCAGAACCGGGAGTCTCCCAGATACGCAGTATTTT. The gene calls are TRBV13 and TRBJ2-3, with a weak D call TRBD2 (6 bases). This CDR3 region has 14 residues. The germline V gene has CDR1 PRHDT and CDR2 FYEKMQ (reference sequence). V was clipped by 6 bases and J by 4 bases, with 14 bases between them.

This clonotype was seen a few times. The V and J genes are TRBV7-9 and TRBJ1-4; the D is unclear. Trimming took off 4 bases at V and 7 bases at J, with 16 bases between the two ends. Looked up from germline, CDR1 is SEHNR and CDR2 is FQNEAQ (reference sequence). The CDR3 is 15 residues long. The CDR3 DNA sequence: TGTGCCAGCAGCTCGGAGTACGGGCGGGGTGAAAAACTGTTTTTT. Translation gives CASSSEYGRGEKLFF.

This clonotype was observed a few times. This chain joins TRBV30 and TRBJ2-5; D not resolved. Germline V CDR1 and CDR2: GTSNPN, SVGIG (reference sequence). CDR3 length equals 14 residues. V lost 0 bases to trimming and J lost 5 bases, with 13 bases between them. CDR3 residues: CAWSVPPPGETQYF. The CDR3 nucleotides are TGTGCCTGGAGTGTACCACCGCCGGGTGAGACCCAGTACTTC.

This clonotype was detected ten times or more. The rearrangement links TRBV12-5 to TRBJ2-5, with 8 bases that match TRBD1. Germline assignment: CDR1 LGHNT and CDR2 FRNRAP. V was pared by 5 bases and J by 2 bases, with 7 bases of the junction left unmatched. The CDR3 covers 15 residues. Here the CDR3 DNA reads TGTGCTAGTGGTCCTCCAGGGGGCTTTCAAGAGACCCAGTACTTC. This codes for CASGPPGGFQETQYF.

This sequence joins TRBV6-1 and TRBJ1-2, with no clear D. V dropped 4 bases and J dropped 0 bases, with 12 bases sitting between them. There are 15 residues in the CDR3. Per the germline V gene, CDR1 is MNHNS and CDR2 is SASEGT. CDR3 sequence reads: CASSGFFLANYGYTF. The DNA for the CDR3 is TGTGCCAGCAGTGGTTTTTTTTTAGCTAACTATGGCTACACCTTC.

This clonotype turned up a few times. V usage is TRBV30 and J usage is TRBJ1-6, with no clear D. In germline, CDR1 is GTSNPN, CDR2 SVGIG (reference sequence). The length of the CDR3 is 15 residues. Trimming cost V 3 bases and J 9 bases, with 18 bases left between them. The CDR3: CAWSRESLVSSPLHF. CDR3 in DNA: TGTGCCTGGAGCCGGGAATCCTTGGTTTCTTCACCCCTCCACTTT. Together with reference TRBV30 and TRBJ1-6, the CDR3 gives the full variable domain: SQTIHQWPATLVQPVGSPLSLECTVEGTSNPNLYWYRQAAGRGLQLLFYSVGIGQISSEVPQNLSASRPQDRQFILSSKKLLLSDSGFYLCAWSRESLVSSPLHFGNGTRLTVT.

There are many counts of this clonotype. The rearrangement links TRBV28 to TRBJ1-1, with D tentatively TRBD1 (6 bases). V lost 9 bases and J lost 4, with 15 bases in between. Per germline, CDR1 MDHEN and CDR2 SYDVKM. This CDR3 is built from 13 residues. The CDR3 DNA follows: TGTGCCAGTACAGGGAGAGTAGTCACTGAAGCTTTCTTT. Protein sequence: CASTGRVVTEAFF. Combining the CDR3 with reference TRBV28 and TRBJ1-1 gives the whole variable domain DVKVTQSSRYLVKRTGEKVFLECVQDMDHENMFWYRQDPGLGLRLIYFSYDVKMKEKGDIPEGYSVSREKKERFSLILESASTNQTSMYLCASTGRVVTEAFFGQGTRLTVV.

This clonotype was seen at least ten times. This chain connects TRBV28 to TRBJ2-7; D may correspond to TRBD1 or TRBD2 (5 bases each). Between the trimmed V and J ends, which lost 4 bases and 3 bases, there was a span of 16 bases. Germline V gene data show CDR1 as MDHEN and CDR2 as SYDVKM. The length of the CDR3 is 15 residues. The CDR3 reads CASSSPNGARYEQYF. CDR3 in DNA: TGTGCCAGCAGTTCCCCCAACGGGGCTCGCTACGAGCAGTACTTC.

This clonotype was detected many times. The rearrangement links TRBV28 to TRBJ1-5, with unresolved D. The V and J ends lost 4 bases and 2 bases respectively, with 3 bases between them. The CDR3 sequence is 12 residues long. CDR1 and CDR2 (germline): MDHEN, SYDVKM. CDR3: CASSSGNQPQHF. CDR3 DNA sequence: TGTGCCAGCAGTTCTGGCAATCAGCCCCAGCATTTT.

The chain carries TRBV19 and TRBJ1-3; tentative D call: TRBD1 (6 bases). Deletions cut 3 bases from V and 2 bases from J, with 14 bases between. There are 16 residues in the CDR3. CDR1 and CDR2 from the germline V gene are LNHDA and SQIVND (reference sequence). The CDR3 coding sequence is TGTGCCAGTAGTATTCTCCGGACAGTTGCTGGAAACACCATATATTTT. This sequence encodes CASSILRTVAGNTIYF.